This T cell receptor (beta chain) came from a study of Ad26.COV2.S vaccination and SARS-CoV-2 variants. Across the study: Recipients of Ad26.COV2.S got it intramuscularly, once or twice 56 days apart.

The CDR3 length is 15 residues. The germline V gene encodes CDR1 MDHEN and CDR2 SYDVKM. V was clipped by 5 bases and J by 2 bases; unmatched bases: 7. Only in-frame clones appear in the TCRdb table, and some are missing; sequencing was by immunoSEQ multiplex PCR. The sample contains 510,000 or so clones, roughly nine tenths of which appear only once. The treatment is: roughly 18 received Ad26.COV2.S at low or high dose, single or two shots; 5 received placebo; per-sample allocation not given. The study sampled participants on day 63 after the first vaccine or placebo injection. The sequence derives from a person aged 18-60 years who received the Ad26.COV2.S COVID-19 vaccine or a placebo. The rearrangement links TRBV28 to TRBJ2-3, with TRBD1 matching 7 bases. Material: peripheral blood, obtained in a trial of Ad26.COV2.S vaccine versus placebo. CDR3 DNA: TGTGCCAGCAGTCGACAGGGCCCCTTCACAGATACGCAGTATTTT. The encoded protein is CASSRQGPFTDTQYF.